The 19 T cell receptor beta chains below come from one sample, sequenced in a study of blood T cells in healthy people across ages. For the second PCR, which ran for roughly 6 to 12 cycles, a sample-barcoded 5' primer and a J-beta primer mix were used. TCRdb used MiXCR to reprocess the 5' RACE reads, holding one entry per CDR3 protein. This sample has hundreds of thousands of distinct CDR3 sequences; roughly 31% occur once, and the top ten carry roughly 14%. The sample comprised blood. These receptors all come from an elderly woman in good health.

This clonotype was detected only a few times. This rearrangement joins TRBV29-1 to TRBJ1-2, with a possible D match to TRBD1 (6 bases). The ends were cut back, 5 bases at V and 6 bases at J, with 16 bases in the middle. The CDR3 runs to 13 residues. Germline values: CDR1 SQVTM, CDR2 ANQGSEA. DNA of the CDR3: TGCAGCGTTCCAACAGGGAGTATAGATGGCTACACCTTC. It codes for CSVPTGSIDGYTF.

Ten or more counts support this clonotype. V gene TRBV20-1 combines with J gene TRBJ1-5; a possible D gene is TRBD1 (5 bases). Germline lookup yields CDR1 DFQATT and CDR2 SNEGSKA (reference sequence). Trimming stripped 5 bases from V and 2 bases from J, with 13 bases between. This CDR3 is built from 14 residues. CDR3 loop: CSAATGRGNQPQHF. The CDR3 nucleotides read TGCAGTGCTGCTACGGGGCGCGGCAATCAGCCCCAGCATTTT.

This clonotype was picked up many times. The V gene is TRBV20-1, the J gene TRBJ1-5, with TRBD1 as a possible D gene (6 bases). CDR3 size: 14 residues. V lost 3 bases to trimming and J lost 9 bases, with 18 bases between them. The V gene's germline CDR1 is DFQATT and CDR2 SNEGSKA (reference sequence). CDR3 amino acids: CSASPPGTLSPQHF. The CDR3 DNA reads as TGCAGTGCTAGCCCCCCGGGGACACTCTCGCCCCAGCATTTT.

This clonotype was found many times. The chain couples TRBV2 to TRBJ2-3; 7 bases align to TRBD2. V dropped 1 base and J dropped 2; count of bases not matched to a gene: 3. There are 15 residues in the CDR3. The germline gives CDR1 SNHLY, CDR2 FYNNEI. The DNA for the CDR3 is TGTGCCAGCAGTGAAGGCGGGACTACCACAGATACGCAGTATTTT. Protein product: CASSEGGTTTDTQYF.

This clonotype was counted ten times or more. This chain links TRBV20-1 with TRBJ2-7, with 8 nucleotides matching TRBD2. The ends lost 6 bases at V and 6 bases at J; junction bases unmatched: 10. Germline lookup yields CDR1 DFQATT and CDR2 SNEGSKA (reference sequence). The CDR3 has 13 amino acids. The CDR3 region has the DNA TGCAGTGCCCCGGGGCGGGGGGCCGCCGAGCAGTACTTC. Translation: CSAPGRGAAEQYF.

This clonotype was recorded at least ten times. This chain links TRBV4-2 with TRBJ2-7, with D possibly matching TRBD1 (5 bases). Germline V CDR1 and CDR2: LGHNA, YNFKEQ. V dropped 2 bases and J dropped 2 bases, with 10 bases sitting between them. CDR3 size: 14 residues. The CDR3 sequence: CASSQLGRAYEQYF. The CDR3 DNA sequence: TGTGCCAGCAGCCAATTGGGCAGGGCCTACGAGCAGTACTTC.

The chain combines TRBV20-1 with TRBJ1-3, with 7 bases lining up with TRBD1. The CDR3 has 17 residues. With 0 bases clipped from V and 0 bases from J, the junction kept 8 bases outside the gene matches. CDR1 is DFQATT and CDR2 is SNEGSKA in the germline V gene (reference sequence). The CDR3 DNA reads TGCAGTGCTAGAGATCGACAGGGATGGGTCTCTGGAAACACCATATATTTT. It translates to CSARDRQGWVSGNTIYF.

J is TRBJ2-2 and V is TRBV7-9; D is undetermined. This CDR3 comprises 17 residues. V was trimmed by 6 bases and J by 5 bases, leaving 22 bases between them. In germline, CDR1 is SEHNR, CDR2 FQNEAQ (reference sequence). CDR3 sequence reads: CASRESFADFGTGELFF. CDR3 bases: TGTGCCAGCAGAGAGTCGTTCGCGGATTTTGGGACCGGGGAGCTGTTTTTT.

This clonotype was seen only a few times. This chain links TRBV11-2 with TRBJ2-1; TRBD2 agrees at 7 bases. The J call may be incorrect, as the DNA end agrees better with TRBJ2-7. CDR1 and CDR2 (germline): SGHAT, FQNNGV. The CDR3 extends over 16 amino acids. CDR3 in amino acids: CASLYGAGVSHNEQYF. The DNA for the CDR3 is TGTGCCAGCCTCTATGGGGCGGGGGTCTCCCACAATGAGCAGTACTTC.

Ten or more counts support this clonotype. The chain uses TRBV5-1 and TRBJ2-1; TRBD1 agrees at 7 bases. The CDR3 contains 14 residues. Germline V gene sequence: CDR1 SGHRS, CDR2 YFSETQ. The V segment lost 0 bases and the J segment 6 bases; nucleotides outside the gene matches: 3. The DNA for the CDR3 is TGCGCCAGCAGCTTGGCCACAGGGGCCAATGAGCAGTTCTTC. Its protein is CASSLATGANEQFF.

The V call is TRBV18, the J call TRBJ2-4, with TRBD1 identical over 9 bases. J gave up 13 bases and V 6 bases, and 13 bases lay outside the gene matches. Germline CDR1 reads KGHSH; CDR2 reads LQKENI. The CDR3 contains 14 residues. CDR3 in DNA: TGTGCCAGCTCCCTTGGGACAGGGAACTACGGGCAGTACTTC. This encodes CASSLGTGNYGQYF.

This clonotype was seen more than once but under ten times. This could be a read error, since a much larger clone is one nucleotide away. The chain has TRBV7-3 and TRBJ1-1, with TRBD1 matching over 7 bases. CDR1 SGHTA and CDR2 FQGTGA come from the germline V gene. V gave up 5 bases and J gave up 1 base; unmatched junction bases: 4. The CDR3 consists of 14 residues. The CDR3 region is CASSPGQKNTEAFF. DNA of the CDR3: TGTGCCAGCAGCCCGGGACAGAAGAACACTGAAGCTTTCTTT.

As regards this clonotype: A much bigger clone sits one base away, suggesting this may be a read error. This chain uses TRBV20-1 with TRBJ1-2, with D unclear. This CDR3 spans 14 amino acids. Germline V gene lookup returns CDR1 DFQATT and CDR2 SNEGSKA (reference sequence). CDR3 sequence (DNA): TGCAGTGTTAGAGATCAAGGGATAGGGTACGGCTACACCTTC. Translating gives CSVRDQGIGYGYTF.

This clonotype was seen only a few times. The V and J genes are TRBV5-4 and TRBJ2-1; D is undetermined. The length of the CDR3 is 12 residues. Germline lookup yields CDR1 SGHNT and CDR2 YYREEE (reference sequence). Trimming pared 4 bases from V and 9 bases from J, leaving 11 bases between. DNA of the CDR3: TGTGCCAGCAGCCGGCCACCCGGTGAGCAGTTCTTC. It specifies CASSRPPGEQFF.

This chain joins TRBV30 and TRBJ1-1, with D uncertain. The V gene's germline CDR1 is GTSNPN and CDR2 SVGIG (reference sequence). V was trimmed by 6 bases and J by 3 bases, leaving 11 bases between them. The CDR3 runs to 12 residues. The CDR3 spells CACAITHTEAFF. CDR3 DNA sequence: TGTGCCTGCGCAATTACACACACTGAAGCTTTCTTT.

The CDR3 region has the DNA TGTGCCAGCAGCTTGGCGTCGGGGATGGGTCAGCCCCAGCATTTT. It codes for CASSLASGMGQPQHF. The chain couples TRBV5-6 to TRBJ1-5; D gene uncertain. With 0 bases removed from V and 6 bases from J, the gap between germline ends came to 13 bases. The CDR3 totals 15 residues. Germline V gives CDR1 SGHDT, CDR2 YYEEEE.

There are a few counts of this clonotype. V and J are TRBV19 and TRBJ1-2; the D gene is possibly TRBD1 (5 bases). V lost 10 bases to trimming and J lost 3 bases, with 15 bases between them. CDR1 and CDR2 (germline): LNHDA, SQIVND (reference sequence). There are 13 residues in the CDR3. Written as DNA, the CDR3 is TGTGCCACCCTAGGGGACTTCGACTATGGCTACACCTTC. This codes for CATLGDFDYGYTF.

This chain uses TRBV10-3 with TRBJ2-7, with no clear D. V lost 0 bases, J lost 9 bases, and 6 bases lay in between. The CDR3 is 11 amino acids. The germline CDR1 and CDR2 sequences are ENHRY and SYGVKD. The CDR3 nucleotides are TGTGCCATCAGTGAGTCTGAGCGGCAGTACTTC. Translation: CAISESERQYF.

A note on this clonotype: With a much larger clone just one base away, this may be a read error. Here the CDR3 reads CATSRDRTGNNEQYF. DNA of the CDR3: TGTGCCACCAGCAGAGATCGAACAGGGAACAATGAGCAGTACTTC. V and J are TRBV15 and TRBJ2-5; a possible D gene is TRBD1 (6 bases). Trimming stripped 0 bases from V and 11 bases from J, with 19 bases between. CDR1 and CDR2 from the germline V gene are LNHNV and YYDKDF (reference sequence). The CDR3 spans 15 residues.